Following are 24 T cell receptor beta chains from one sample sequenced in a study of T cell changes during pregnancy in multiple sclerosis (dated by TCRdb to the late 2010s). Libraries were prepared through the immunoSEQ multiplex PCR assay. TCRdb mirrors the immuneACCESS table, restricted to in-frame sequences. Some clones are absent from its copies; in checked studies, under half trace to an unresolved V gene, and the reason for the others is unknown. Present in this sample are tens of thousands of clones, around 88% of which were seen just once. The ten largest clones capture about 0.7% of the sample. The sequences come from CD4+ T cells from peripheral blood mononuclear cells, collected in the first trimester of pregnancy. Receptor source: a female donor in good health, enrolled as a control in a pregnancy study.

This clone was found a few times. The chain has TRBV5-1 and TRBJ2-5, with TRBD1 matching over 8 bases. The CDR3 has 16 residues. Germline V gene data show CDR1 as SGHRS and CDR2 as YFSETQ. V dropped 0 bases and J dropped 2; count of bases not matched to a gene: 6. The DNA of the CDR3 is TGCGCCAGCAGCTTGGCTATAGGGACAGGTCAAGAGACCCAGTACTTC. Translating it yields CASSLAIGTGQETQYF.

The V call is TRBV14, the J call TRBJ1-1; unclear D gene. V lost 1 base and J 5 bases, leaving 8 bases between the germline ends. Germline lookup yields CDR1 SGHDN and CDR2 FVKESK. The CDR3 runs 13 residues. This chain's CDR3 is CASSQGEWTEAFF. The CDR3 bases are TGTGCCAGCAGCCAAGGAGAATGGACTGAAGCTTTCTTT. Together with reference TRBV14 and TRBJ1-1, the CDR3 gives the full variable domain: EAGVTQFPSHSVIEKGQTVTLRCDPISGHDNLYWYRRVMGKEIKFLLHFVKESKQDESGMPNNRFLAERTGGTYSTLKVQPAELEDSGVYFCASSQGEWTEAFFGQGTRLTVV.

V usage is TRBV4-1 and J usage is TRBJ2-1; TRBD2 matches at 9 bases. The CDR3 contains 17 residues. Germline lookup yields CDR1 MGHRA and CDR2 YSYEKL. Trimming at V came to 0 bases and at J to 2 bases, leaving 5 bases not matched to a gene. The CDR3 DNA reads as TGCGCCAGCAGCCAAGAGGCGGGGGGGAGGACCTACAATGAGCAGTTCTTC. This translates into CASSQEAGGRTYNEQFF.

The chain employs TRBV6-6 and TRBJ1-2; D might be TRBD1 (5 bases). V lost 4 bases and J lost 7, with 16 bases in between. The germline CDR1 and CDR2 sequences are MNHNY and SVGAGI (reference sequence). The CDR3 contains 14 residues. CDR3 loop: CASSSVPLGGGYTF. In nucleotides, the CDR3 is TGTGCCAGCAGTTCCGTCCCGCTCGGGGGTGGCTACACCTTC.

The chain couples TRBV11-2 to TRBJ1-2; weak D call: TRBD1 (6 bases). The CDR3 is 13 residues long. Trimming shortened V by 5 bases and J by 4 bases, and 11 bases separated the two germline ends. Germline lookup yields CDR1 SGHAT and CDR2 FQNNGV. The CDR3 region has the DNA TGTGCCAGCAGCACGACAGGACCCTATGGCTACACCTTC. Translated, it gives CASSTTGPYGYTF.

This clone was seen only a few times. The chain uses TRBV9 and TRBJ2-1; 7 bases fit TRBD1. Germline CDR1 is SGDLS and CDR2 is YYNGEE. The CDR3 runs to 14 residues. Trimming removed 3 bases from V and 9 bases from J; junction bases left unmatched: 9. The CDR3 nucleotides are TGTGCCAGCAGCGCATACGACAGGGCAGGTGAGCAGTTCTTC. It encodes CASSAYDRAGEQFF. Complete variable domain (other parts from reference TRBV9 and TRBJ2-1): DSGVTQTPKHLITATGQRVTLRCSPRSGDLSVYWYQQSLDQGLQFLIQYYNGEERAKGNILERFSAQQFPDLHSELNLSSLELGDSALYFCASSAYDRAGEQFFGPGTRLTVL.

This chain connects TRBV6-1 to TRBJ1-3, with unresolved D. From germline, CDR1 is MNHNS and CDR2 SASEGT. This CDR3 has 16 residues. The germline V and J ends were trimmed by 2 bases and 0 bases, with 11 bases remaining between them. This chain's CDR3 is CASSEMGTYSGNTIYF. As DNA, the CDR3 is TGTGCCAGCAGTGAAATGGGCACTTACTCTGGAAACACCATATATTTT.

For this clone: Other DNA sequences in this sample translate to the same CDR3. This chain uses TRBV7-2 with TRBJ2-3, with TRBD2 matching over 10 bases. Germline assignment: CDR1 SGHTA and CDR2 FQGNSA. Trimming at V came to 1 base and at J to 1 base, leaving 2 bases not matched to a gene. The CDR3 consists of 16 residues. CDR3 DNA sequence: TGTGCCAGCAGCTTAGGCACTAGCGGGGGCACAGATACGCAGTATTTT. Its protein product is CASSLGTSGGTDTQYF. The whole variable domain, filled in from reference TRBV7-2 and TRBJ2-3, reads GAGVSQSPSNKVTEKGKDVELRCDPISGHTALYWYRQSLGQGLEFLIYFQGNSAPDKSGLPSDRFSAERTGGSVSTLTIQRTQQEDSAVYLCASSLGTSGGTDTQYFGPGTRLTVL.

This clone was recorded once. This sequence joins TRBV4-2 and TRBJ2-1; D is perhaps TRBD2 (6 bases). Germline V CDR1 and CDR2: LGHNA, YNFKEQ. The germline V and J ends were trimmed by 0 bases and 15 bases, with 24 bases remaining between them. The CDR3 extends over 16 amino acids. The CDR3, as DNA: TGTGCCAGCAGCCAAGATTGGGGTGGAAAACGGGGGTCGAGGTTCTTC. It is translated as CASSQDWGGKRGSRFF.

V and J are TRBV5-1 and TRBJ1-4, with TRBD1 as a possible D gene (5 bases). Per the germline V gene, CDR1 is SGHRS and CDR2 is YFSETQ. V dropped 0 bases and J dropped 6 bases, with 21 bases sitting between them. This CDR3 is 18 amino acids long. CDR3 protein: CASSLAFRSVQGYEKLFF. The DNA of the CDR3 is TGCGCCAGCAGCTTGGCCTTTAGATCGGTGCAGGGATATGAAAAACTGTTTTTT.

By proportion, this clone is medium-sized (0.01 to 0.1%). The chain employs TRBV19 and TRBJ1-5, with D possibly matching TRBD1 (5 bases). Germline V gene sequence: CDR1 LNHDA, CDR2 SQIVND (reference sequence). The V end was cut by 5 bases, the J end by 0 bases, with 11 bases between. The CDR3 runs to 15 residues. Here the CDR3 reads CASSAGRYSNQPQHF. DNA of the CDR3: TGTGCCAGTAGTGCGGGGCGGTATAGCAATCAGCCCCAGCATTTT.

The chain is built from TRBV5-8 and TRBJ1-1, with TRBD1 matching 10 bases. V lost 0 bases and J lost 6; bases outside the gene matches: 5. Per the germline V gene, CDR1 is SGHTS and CDR2 is YDEGEE. This CDR3 region has 15 residues. The CDR3 spells CASSLEGTGVSEAFF. CDR3 nucleotide sequence: TGTGCCAGCAGCTTGGAGGGGACAGGGGTCTCTGAAGCTTTCTTT.

The rearrangement links TRBV6-6 to TRBJ1-1, with D possibly TRBD1 on 5 matching bases. The CDR3 consists of 13 residues. Trimming removed 6 bases at V and 7 bases at J, with 15 bases between. The germline V gene encodes CDR1 MNHNY and CDR2 SVGAGI (reference sequence). CDR3 DNA sequence: TGTGCCAGCAGCCCCCCAGGGCGGATTGAAGCTTTCTTT. Its protein product is CASSPPGRIEAFF.

CDR3 DNA: TGTGCCAGCAGTTACTACCCAGACTCTGGAAACACCATATATTTT. This codes for CASSYYPDSGNTIYF. This rearrangement joins TRBV6-6 to TRBJ1-3; D uncertain. Germline CDR1 is MNHNY and CDR2 is SVGAGI (reference sequence). The CDR3 has 15 residues. Trimming removed 1 base at V and 0 bases at J, with 7 bases between.

V gene TRBV18 combines with J gene TRBJ2-2, with D maybe TRBD1 (6 bases). The CDR3 covers 16 residues. Trimming removed 2 bases from V and 4 bases from J, with 14 bases in between. Germline loops: CDR1 KGHSH, CDR2 LQKENI. This chain's CDR3 is CASSPSRGGSTGELFF. CDR3 sequence (DNA): TGTGCCAGCTCACCATCCAGGGGCGGTAGCACCGGGGAGCTGTTTTTT.

A remark on this clone: At one end, the junction sequence differs from germline, possibly due to a read error. The V and J genes are TRBV7-3 and TRBJ1-2, with a weak D call TRBD1 (5 bases). The V gene's germline CDR1 is SGHTA and CDR2 FQGTGA. The CDR3 consists of 13 residues. The CDR3 region has the DNA TGTGCCAGCAGCGACAGTGTTGGCTATGTCTACACCTTC. This codes for CASSDSVGYVYTF.

The chain joins TRBV9 to TRBJ2-1; 7 nucleotides agree with TRBD2. The V gene's germline CDR1 is SGDLS and CDR2 YYNGEE. Unmatched junction bases numbered 17, after V lost 4 bases and J lost 7 bases. The CDR3 totals 17 residues. The chain's CDR3 is CASSPDPRLAPSNEQFF. As DNA, the CDR3 is TGTGCCAGCAGCCCGGACCCTCGACTAGCCCCTTCAAATGAGCAGTTCTTC.

This clone was found once. The chain is built from TRBV27 and TRBJ1-6, with a possible D match to TRBD1 (6 bases). Germline CDR1 and CDR2: MNHEY and SMNVEV (reference sequence). The CDR3 loop spans 18 amino acids. Deletions cut 0 bases from V and 0 bases from J, with 12 bases between. The CDR3 sequence: CASSLSGTRSSYNSPLHF. DNA of the CDR3: TGTGCCAGCAGTTTATCCGGGACAAGGAGCTCCTATAATTCACCCCTCCACTTT.

The V and J genes are TRBV10-3 and TRBJ1-1; D not certain. The CDR3 is 13 amino acids. Trimming took 3 bases from V and 4 from J, leaving 9 bases between them. Germline V gene data show CDR1 as ENHRY and CDR2 as SYGVKD. The CDR3 spells CAISETESTEAFF. The CDR3 DNA is TGTGCCATCAGTGAAACAGAGTCCACTGAAGCTTTCTTT.

The rearrangement joins TRBV10-1 to TRBJ2-7, with 8 nucleotides matching TRBD1. Germline CDR1 WNHNN, CDR2 SYGVQD (reference sequence). Germline trimming cut 10 bases from V and 4 bases from J; bases unmatched to any gene: 9. The CDR3 has 13 amino acids. The CDR3 DNA reads TGCGCCACCCGGACAGGGTGTGGGTACGAGCAGTACTTC. As protein: CATRTGCGYEQYF.

This chain joins TRBV9 and TRBJ2-2; the D gene is possibly TRBD1 (6 bases). Trimming left V 0 bases short and J 8 bases short, with 14 bases between. Germline V gene data show CDR1 as SGDLS and CDR2 as YYNGEE. There are 15 residues in the CDR3. The CDR3 spells CASSVAPGERGELFF. The DNA for the CDR3 is TGTGCCAGCAGCGTAGCCCCAGGGGAAAGGGGGGAGCTGTTTTTT.

This chain links TRBV30 with TRBJ2-3; possible D gene TRBD1, 5 bases. Germline CDR1 is GTSNPN and CDR2 is SVGIG (reference sequence). The CDR3 has 12 residues. V lost 0 bases to trimming and J lost 4 bases, with 5 bases between them. The CDR3 coding sequence is TGTGCCTGGAGTGTACAGGCAGATACGCAGTATTTT. Amino acids: CAWSVQADTQYF.

This chain joins TRBV11-3 and TRBJ1-2, with D possibly being TRBD1 (6 bases). Per germline, CDR1 SGHNT and CDR2 YENEEA. V gave up 2 bases and J gave up 6 bases, with 16 bases separating them. This CDR3 contains 15 residues. The chain's CDR3 is CASSLNNRARHGYTF. DNA for the CDR3: TGTGCCAGCAGCTTAAACAACAGGGCCCGCCATGGCTACACCTTC.

This chain connects TRBV14 to TRBJ2-5, with 14 bases that match TRBD2. The CDR3 loop spans 17 amino acids. With 2 bases clipped from V and 5 bases from J, the junction kept 7 bases outside the gene matches. Per germline, CDR1 SGHDN and CDR2 FVKESK. CDR3 sequence reads: CASSQRLAGGLSETQYF. CDR3 nucleotide sequence: TGTGCCAGCAGCCAACGACTAGCGGGGGGGCTTTCTGAGACCCAGTACTTC.